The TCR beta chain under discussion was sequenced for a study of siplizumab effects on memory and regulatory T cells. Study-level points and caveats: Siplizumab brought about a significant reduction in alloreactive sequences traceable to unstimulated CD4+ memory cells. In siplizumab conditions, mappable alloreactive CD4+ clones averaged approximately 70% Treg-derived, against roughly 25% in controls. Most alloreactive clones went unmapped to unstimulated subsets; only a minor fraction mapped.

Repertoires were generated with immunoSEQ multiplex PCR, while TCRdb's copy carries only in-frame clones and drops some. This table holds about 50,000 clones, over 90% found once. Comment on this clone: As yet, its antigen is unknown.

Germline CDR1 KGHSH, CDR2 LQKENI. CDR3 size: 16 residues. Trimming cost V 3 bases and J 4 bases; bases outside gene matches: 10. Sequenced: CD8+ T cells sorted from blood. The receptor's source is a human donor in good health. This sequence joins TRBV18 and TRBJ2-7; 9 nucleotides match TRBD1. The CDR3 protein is CASSPDIGQGWYEQYF. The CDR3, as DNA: TGTGCCAGCTCACCTGATATCGGACAGGGGTGGTACGAGCAGTACTTC.